The 25 T cell receptor beta chains below come from one sample, sequenced in a study of T cells in Graves' hyperthyroidism and ophthalmopathy. TCR beta CDR3 regions were amplified from RNA. The TCR CDR3 first-round RT-PCR relied on the HTBI primer set. TCRdb analysed the multiplex PCR reads with MiXCR anew, one entry per CDR3 protein. The sample has around 700,000 distinct CDR3 sequences; approximately 18% are singletons. The sequencing sample was made of blood. The receptor source for this set is a woman aged 50 to 60 with Graves' hyperthyroidism that later progressed to Graves' ophthalmopathy.

This clonotype was detected only a few times. The rearrangement uses TRBV7-2 and TRBJ2-3; the match to TRBD2 covers 10 bases. The CDR3 runs 17 residues. Germline V gives CDR1 SGHTA, CDR2 FQGNSA. V lost 1 base, J lost 0 bases, and 4 bases stayed unmatched. The CDR3 loop is CASSLDLAGASTDTQYF. CDR3 bases: TGTGCCAGCAGCTTAGACCTAGCGGGGGCTAGCACAGATACGCAGTATTTT.

V is TRBV10-3 and J is TRBJ2-4; D call uncertain. Deletions cut 1 base from V and 2 bases from J, with 9 bases between. The CDR3 length is 15 residues. Looked up from germline, CDR1 is ENHRY and CDR2 is SYGVKD. The CDR3 nucleotides read TGTGCCATCAGTGAGTTCCCCGAGACCAAAAACATTCAGTACTTC. Translating gives CAISEFPETKNIQYF.

The V gene is TRBV20-1, the J gene TRBJ1-4; maybe TRBD1 (5 bases). The ends were cut back, 1 base at V and 7 bases at J, with 13 bases in the middle. This CDR3 comprises 14 residues. Per germline, CDR1 DFQATT and CDR2 SNEGSKA (reference sequence). The CDR3 protein is CSARVDSRGEKLFF. The CDR3 nucleotides read TGCAGTGCTAGAGTTGATTCTAGGGGTGAAAAACTGTTTTTT.

This clonotype was observed many times. The chain employs TRBV28 and TRBJ1-2, with a possible D match to TRBD1 (6 bases). With 5 bases removed from V and 4 bases from J, the gap between germline ends came to 14 bases. The germline V gene encodes CDR1 MDHEN and CDR2 SYDVKM. The CDR3 has 14 amino acids. CDR3 nucleotides: TGTGCCAGCAGTACCATCGGGGGCGGCTATGGCTACACCTTC. Translation: CASSTIGGGYGYTF.

The gene calls are TRBV20-1 and TRBJ2-1; D gene uncertain. The CDR3 is 11 residues long. Germline V gives CDR1 DFQATT, CDR2 SNEGSKA (reference sequence). Trimming stripped 2 bases from V and 5 bases from J, with 4 bases between. The CDR3: CSARFNNEQFF. For the CDR3, the DNA is TGCAGTGCTAGATTTAACAATGAGCAGTTCTTC.

The V gene is TRBV11-2, the J gene TRBJ1-2; D uncertain. Trimming left V 5 bases short and J 7 bases short, with 20 bases between. Looked up from germline, CDR1 is SGHAT and CDR2 is FQNNGV. The CDR3 is made up of 15 amino acids. CDR3: CASSPTVGPYGGYTF. CDR3 DNA sequence: TGTGCCAGCAGCCCCACCGTAGGCCCCTATGGTGGCTACACCTTC.

This clonotype was counted ten times or more. The chain has TRBV18 and TRBJ1-5, with 8 bases that match TRBD1. The CDR3 has 16 amino acids. The germline gives CDR1 KGHSH, CDR2 LQKENI. The V segment lost 2 bases and the J segment 3 bases; nucleotides outside the gene matches: 6. CDR3 protein: CASSPEQGANNQPQHF. CDR3 sequence (DNA): TGTGCCAGCTCACCAGAGCAGGGGGCTAACAATCAGCCCCAGCATTTT.

This clonotype was observed at least ten times. The V and J genes are TRBV7-8 and TRBJ1-2, with D possibly matching TRBD1 (5 bases). The CDR3 length is 15 residues. V was trimmed by 0 bases and J by 4 bases, leaving 12 bases between them. The germline CDR1 and CDR2 sequences are SGHVS and FQNEAQ. The CDR3 region is CASSLAPGGSYGYTF. CDR3 sequence (DNA): TGTGCCAGCAGCTTAGCTCCTGGGGGATCCTATGGCTACACCTTC.

At least ten counts were recorded for this clonotype. This chain connects TRBV7-2 to TRBJ2-3, with D possibly being TRBD2 (7 bases). There are 18 residues in the CDR3. Trimming cost V 3 bases and J 2 bases, with 21 bases left between them. CDR1 and CDR2 (germline): SGHTA, FQGNSA. This CDR3 is CASSLPRGRGALTDTQYF. The CDR3 coding sequence is TGTGCCAGCAGCTTGCCTCGGGGTCGGGGGGCCCTCACAGATACGCAGTATTTT. Full variable domain (outside the CDR3, taken from reference TRBV7-2 and TRBJ2-3): GAGVSQSPSNKVTEKGKDVELRCDPISGHTALYWYRQSLGQGLEFLIYFQGNSAPDKSGLPSDRFSAERTGGSVSTLTIQRTQQEDSAVYLCASSLPRGRGALTDTQYFGPGTRLTVL.

CDR3: CASSPAGTGFDYEQYF. CDR3 bases: TGTGCCAGCAGCCCAGCTGGGACAGGGTTCGACTACGAGCAGTACTTC. This chain connects TRBV11-2 to TRBJ2-7; TRBD1 matches 9 bases. The CDR3 sequence is 16 residues long. V lost 5 bases, J lost 3 bases, and 11 bases stayed unmatched. Germline V lookup: CDR1 SGHAT, CDR2 FQNNGV. Variable domain in full (rest from reference TRBV11-2 and TRBJ2-7): EAGVAQSPRYKIIEKRQSVAFWCNPISGHATLYWYQQILGQGPKLLIQFQNNGVVDDSQLPKDRFSAERLKGVDSTLKIQPAKLEDSAVYLCASSPAGTGFDYEQYFGPGTRLTVT.

In its sample, this clonotype was seen a few times. This CDR3 reads CAWGVADTQYF. The CDR3 bases are TGTGCCTGGGGGGTAGCAGATACGCAGTATTTT. V usage is TRBV30 and J usage is TRBJ2-3; D ambiguous. Trimming removed 5 bases from V and 4 bases from J, with 7 bases in between. The germline V gene encodes CDR1 GTSNPN and CDR2 SVGIG (reference sequence). This CDR3 has 11 amino acids.

This clonotype was picked up a small number of times. The chain has TRBV4-2 and TRBJ1-1; 7 positions agree with TRBD1. Germline V gene data show CDR1 as LGHNA and CDR2 as YNFKEQ. The CDR3 is 15 amino acids. V lost 0 bases to trimming and J lost 1 base; unmatched junction nucleotides: 2. CDR3 loop: CASSQEDRANTEAFF. The CDR3 DNA reads TGTGCCAGCAGCCAAGAAGACAGGGCGAACACTGAAGCTTTCTTT.

This clonotype was recorded a few times. The J gene is TRBJ2-1, the V gene TRBV6-2 or TRBV6-3, with 9 bases fitting TRBD1. Germline trimming cut 8 bases from V and 5 bases from J; bases unmatched to any gene: 7. Germline assignment: CDR1 MNHEY and CDR2 SVGEGT. This CDR3 comprises 14 residues. As DNA, the CDR3 is TGTGCCAGCGCAGGACAGGGGTCGAACAATGAGCAGTTCTTC. Amino acids: CASAGQGSNNEQFF.

This clonotype was seen ten or more times. The CDR3, as DNA: TGTGCCAGCAGTTTTTCGGCGGGACCCTACGAGCAGTACTTC. It encodes CASSFSAGPYEQYF. The chain couples TRBV27 to TRBJ2-7; D might be TRBD2 (6 bases). V lost 3 bases and J lost 2, with 11 bases in between. The germline gives CDR1 MNHEY, CDR2 SMNVEV (reference sequence). The CDR3 consists of 14 residues.

This clonotype occurred many times. This chain joins TRBV12-3 or TRBV12-4 and TRBJ1-2; TRBD1 matches at 9 bases. This CDR3 spans 15 amino acids. V shed 6 bases and J 4 bases; nucleotides not matched to a gene: 9. CDR3 coding DNA: TGTGCCAGCAGCCTAAACCAGGGACAGGGCTATGGCTACACCTTC. It yields the protein CASSLNQGQGYGYTF.

J is TRBJ2-7 and V is TRBV6-1, with D possibly TRBD1 on 6 matching bases. V lost 10 bases and J lost 4, with 17 bases in between. Germline V gene sequence: CDR1 MNHNS, CDR2 SASEGT. This CDR3 contains 13 residues. The CDR3 sequence is CATRGSGQYEQYF. CDR3 DNA sequence: TGTGCCACTCGGGGCTCCGGACAGTACGAGCAGTACTTC.

This clonotype was counted ten times or more. This chain links TRBV7-2 with TRBJ2-3; D gene unclear. V lost 1 base and J 4 bases, leaving 12 bases between the germline ends. From germline, CDR1 is SGHTA and CDR2 FQGNSA. The CDR3 extends over 15 amino acids. CDR3 DNA: TGTGCCAGCAGCTTAGAGGCAGATTTCGCAGATACGCAGTATTTT. This gives the protein CASSLEADFADTQYF.

This clonotype was seen many times. This chain connects TRBV18 to TRBJ2-7, with D perhaps matching TRBD2 (5 bases). The CDR3 loop spans 12 amino acids. The germline V gene has CDR1 KGHSH and CDR2 LQKENI. Trimming left V 3 bases short and J 6 bases short, with 9 bases between. Here the CDR3 DNA reads TGTGCCAGCTCACCCGGGGTATCCGAGCAGTACTTC. Translating it yields CASSPGVSEQYF.

This chain uses TRBV2 with TRBJ1-5, with a weak D call TRBD1 (5 bases). Germline CDR1 SNHLY, CDR2 FYNNEI. The CDR3 is 15 amino acids. The V gene lost 5 bases and the J gene lost 9 bases, with 20 bases spanning the gap. The CDR3 coding sequence is TGTGCCAGCAGTTTAGGGACGGGAGGCAAATGGCCCCAGCATTTT. It yields the protein CASSLGTGGKWPQHF.

This sequence joins TRBV9 and TRBJ1-4; D perhaps matches TRBD1 (5 bases). CDR1 and CDR2 from the germline V gene are SGDLS and YYNGEE. CDR3 length: 15 amino acids. The V end was cut by 3 bases, the J end by 5 bases, with 14 bases between. The CDR3 spells CASSAGGTGNEKLFF. Here the CDR3 DNA reads TGTGCCAGCAGCGCGGGGGGGACGGGAAATGAAAAACTGTTTTTT.

The chain carries TRBV7-2 and TRBJ2-1, with D possibly matching TRBD1 (6 bases). The V and J ends lost 4 bases and 8 bases respectively, with 12 bases between them. The V gene's germline CDR1 is SGHTA and CDR2 FQGNSA. The CDR3 totals 13 residues. This CDR3 is CASSSRGGHEQFF. CDR3 coding DNA: TGTGCCAGCAGCTCTAGAGGGGGTCATGAGCAGTTCTTC.

This chain connects TRBV5-4 to TRBJ2-5; 11 positions agree with TRBD1. Per germline, CDR1 SGHNT and CDR2 YYREEE (reference sequence). The CDR3 spans 16 residues. Trimming removed 4 bases from V and 4 bases from J; junction bases left unmatched: 9. The CDR3 sequence is CASSPRTGGAGETQYF. Here the CDR3 DNA reads TGTGCCAGCAGCCCCCGGACAGGGGGCGCGGGAGAGACCCAGTACTTC.

Ten or more counts support this clonotype. CDR3 loop: CASSLSQLGITDTQYF. CDR3 bases: TGTGCCAGCAGCCTCTCCCAACTAGGGATCACAGATACGCAGTATTTT. The gene calls are TRBV7-2 and TRBJ2-3; D perhaps matches TRBD2 (5 bases). V was clipped by 5 bases and J by 2 bases, with 17 bases between them. This CDR3 is built from 16 residues. Germline V gene data show CDR1 as SGHTA and CDR2 as FQGNSA.

This clonotype occurred a few times. The rearrangement links TRBV5-5 to TRBJ1-3, with 10 bases aligning to TRBD1. The germline gives CDR1 SGHKS, CDR2 YYEKEE (reference sequence). Trimming took 0 bases from V and 4 from J; bases not matched to a gene: 1. This CDR3 spans 15 amino acids. CDR3 loop: CASSLGDRGGNTIYF. CDR3 sequence (DNA): TGTGCCAGCAGCTTGGGGGACAGGGGAGGAAACACCATATATTTT.

V gene TRBV19 combines with J gene TRBJ1-6; no firm D call. The V gene lost 5 bases and the J gene lost 13 bases, with 12 bases spanning the gap. Germline CDR1 reads LNHDA; CDR2 reads SQIVND (reference sequence). The CDR3 contains 12 residues. This CDR3 is CASSGRESPLHF. Written as DNA, the CDR3 is TGTGCCAGTAGTGGCCGGGAGTCGCCCCTCCACTTT.